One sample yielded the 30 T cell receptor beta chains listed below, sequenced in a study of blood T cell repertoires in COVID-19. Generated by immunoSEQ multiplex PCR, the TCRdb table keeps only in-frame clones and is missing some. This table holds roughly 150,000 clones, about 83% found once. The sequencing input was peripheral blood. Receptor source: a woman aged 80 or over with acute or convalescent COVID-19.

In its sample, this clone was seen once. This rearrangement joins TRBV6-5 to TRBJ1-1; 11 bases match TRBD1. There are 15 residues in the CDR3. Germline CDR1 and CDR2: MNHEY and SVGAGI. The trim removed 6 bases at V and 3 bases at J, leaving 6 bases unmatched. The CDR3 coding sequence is TGTGCCAGCAGGACCTCGGGACAGGGGGACACTGAAGCTTTCTTT. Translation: CASRTSGQGDTEAFF.

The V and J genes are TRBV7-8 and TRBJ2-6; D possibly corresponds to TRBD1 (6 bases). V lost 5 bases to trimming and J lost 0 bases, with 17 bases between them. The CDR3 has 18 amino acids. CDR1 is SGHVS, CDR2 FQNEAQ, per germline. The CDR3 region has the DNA TGTGCCAGCAGCCATCCCACAGGGACGAGCTCTGGGGCCAACGTCCTGACTTTC. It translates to CASSHPTGTSSGANVLTF.

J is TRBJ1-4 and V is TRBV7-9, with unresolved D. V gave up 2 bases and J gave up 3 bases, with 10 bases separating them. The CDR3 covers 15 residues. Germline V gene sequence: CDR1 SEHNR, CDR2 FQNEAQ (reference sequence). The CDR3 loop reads CASSLSSTANEKLFF. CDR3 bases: TGTGCCAGCAGCTTATCAAGTACTGCTAATGAAAAACTGTTTTTT.

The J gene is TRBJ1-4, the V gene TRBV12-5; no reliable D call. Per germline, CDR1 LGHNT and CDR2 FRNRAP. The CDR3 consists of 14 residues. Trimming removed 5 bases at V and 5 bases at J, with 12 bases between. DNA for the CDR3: TGTGCTAGTGGTAGACTTGGAGTGAATGAAAAACTGTTTTTT. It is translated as CASGRLGVNEKLFF.

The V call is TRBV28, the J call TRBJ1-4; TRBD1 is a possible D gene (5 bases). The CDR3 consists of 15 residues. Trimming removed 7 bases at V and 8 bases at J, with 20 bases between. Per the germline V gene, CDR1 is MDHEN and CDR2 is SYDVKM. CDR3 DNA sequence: TGTGCCAGCAAGTCGGGGACTCCGGCGTCGGAAAAACTGTTTTTT. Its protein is CASKSGTPASEKLFF.

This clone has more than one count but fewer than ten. CDR3 sequence: CASSSTTGVSTEAFF. CDR3 coding DNA: TGTGCCAGCAGCTCGACCACAGGGGTCAGCACTGAAGCTTTCTTT. This chain links TRBV7-9 with TRBJ1-1; 7 bases line up with TRBD1. Germline-derived CDR1 and CDR2 are SEHNR and FQNEAQ (reference sequence). Losses at the gene ends were 4 bases for V and 4 bases for J; bases not matched to a gene: 9. This CDR3 has 15 residues.

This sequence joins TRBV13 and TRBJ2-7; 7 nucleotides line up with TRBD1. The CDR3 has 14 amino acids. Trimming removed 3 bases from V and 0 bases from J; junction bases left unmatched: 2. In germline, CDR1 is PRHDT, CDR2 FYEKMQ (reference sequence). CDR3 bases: TGTGCCAGCAGCTTGGGACAGTACTCCTACGAGCAGTACTTC. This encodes CASSLGQYSYEQYF.

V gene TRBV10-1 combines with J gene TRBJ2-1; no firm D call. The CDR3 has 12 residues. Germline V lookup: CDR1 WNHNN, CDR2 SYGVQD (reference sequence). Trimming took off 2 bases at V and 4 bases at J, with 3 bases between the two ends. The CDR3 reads CASSEEYNEQFF. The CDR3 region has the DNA TGCGCCAGCAGTGAGGAGTACAATGAGCAGTTCTTC.

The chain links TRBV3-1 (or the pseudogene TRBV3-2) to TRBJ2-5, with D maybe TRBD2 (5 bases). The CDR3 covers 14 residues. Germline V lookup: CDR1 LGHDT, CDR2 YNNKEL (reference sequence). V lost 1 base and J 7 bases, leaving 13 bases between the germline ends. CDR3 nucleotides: TGTGCCAGCAGCCAAGTTTCAATTGGAGGGACCCAGTACTTC. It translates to CASSQVSIGGTQYF.

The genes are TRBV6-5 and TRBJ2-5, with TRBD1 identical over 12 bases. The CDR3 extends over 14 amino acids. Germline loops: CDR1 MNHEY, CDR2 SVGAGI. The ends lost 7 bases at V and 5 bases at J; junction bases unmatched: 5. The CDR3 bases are TGTGCCAGCACCAGGGACAGGGGGCGGGAGACCCAGTACTTC. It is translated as CASTRDRGRETQYF.

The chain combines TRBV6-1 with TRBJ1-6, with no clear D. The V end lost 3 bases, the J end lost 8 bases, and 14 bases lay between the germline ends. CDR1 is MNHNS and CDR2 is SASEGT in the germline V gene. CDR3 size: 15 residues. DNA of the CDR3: TGTGCCAGCAGTGAGCCCACCGGGATCTATTCACCCCTCCACTTT. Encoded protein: CASSEPTGIYSPLHF.

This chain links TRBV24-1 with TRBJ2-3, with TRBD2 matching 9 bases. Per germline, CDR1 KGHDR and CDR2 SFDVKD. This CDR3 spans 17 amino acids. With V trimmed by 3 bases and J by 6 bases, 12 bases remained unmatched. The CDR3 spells CATSDVSGRKNRDTQYF. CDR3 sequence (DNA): TGTGCCACCAGTGATGTGAGCGGGAGGAAAAATAGGGATACGCAGTATTTT.

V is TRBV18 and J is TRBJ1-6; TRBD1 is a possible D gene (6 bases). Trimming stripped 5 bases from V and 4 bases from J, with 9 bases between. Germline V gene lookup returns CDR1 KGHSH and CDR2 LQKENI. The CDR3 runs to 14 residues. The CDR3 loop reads CASSRGQYNSPLHF. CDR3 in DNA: TGTGCCAGCTCAAGAGGACAGTATAATTCACCCCTCCACTTT.

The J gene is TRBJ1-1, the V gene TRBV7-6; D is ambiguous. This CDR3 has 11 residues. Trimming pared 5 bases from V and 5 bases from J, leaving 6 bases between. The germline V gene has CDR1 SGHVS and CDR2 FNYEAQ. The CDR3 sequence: CASSVLTEAFF. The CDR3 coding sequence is TGTGCCAGCAGCGTACTTACTGAAGCTTTCTTT.

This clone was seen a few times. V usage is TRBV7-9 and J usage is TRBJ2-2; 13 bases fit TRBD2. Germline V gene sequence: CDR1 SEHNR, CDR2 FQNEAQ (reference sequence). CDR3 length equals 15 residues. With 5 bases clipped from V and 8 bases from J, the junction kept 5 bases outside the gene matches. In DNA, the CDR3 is TGTGCCAGCAGCCCGGGACTAGCGGGATCGGGGGAGCTGTTTTTT. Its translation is CASSPGLAGSGELFF. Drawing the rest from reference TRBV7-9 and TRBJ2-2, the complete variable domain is DTGVSQNPRHKITKRGQNVTFRCDPISEHNRLYWYRQTLGQGPEFLTYFQNEAQLEKSRLLSDRFSAERPKGSFSTLEIQRTEQGDSAMYLCASSPGLAGSGELFFGEGSRLTVL.

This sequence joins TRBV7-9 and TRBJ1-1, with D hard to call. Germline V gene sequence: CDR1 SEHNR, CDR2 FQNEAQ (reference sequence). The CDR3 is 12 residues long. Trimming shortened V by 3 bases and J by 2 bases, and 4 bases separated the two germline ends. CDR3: CASSFGNTEAFF. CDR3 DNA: TGTGCCAGCAGCTTCGGTAACACTGAAGCTTTCTTT.

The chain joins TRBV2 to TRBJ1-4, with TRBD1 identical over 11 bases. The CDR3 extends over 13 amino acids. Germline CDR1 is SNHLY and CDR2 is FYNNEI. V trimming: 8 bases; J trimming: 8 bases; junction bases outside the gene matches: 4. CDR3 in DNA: TGTGCCAGCGGGACAGGGGGAAGAGAAAAACTGTTTTTT. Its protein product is CASGTGGREKLFF.

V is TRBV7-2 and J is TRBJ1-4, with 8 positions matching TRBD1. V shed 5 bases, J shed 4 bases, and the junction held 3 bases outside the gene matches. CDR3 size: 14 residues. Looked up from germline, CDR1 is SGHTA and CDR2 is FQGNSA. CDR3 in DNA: TGTGCCAGCAGCGTACAGGGGGGTAATGAAAAACTGTTTTTT. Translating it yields CASSVQGGNEKLFF.

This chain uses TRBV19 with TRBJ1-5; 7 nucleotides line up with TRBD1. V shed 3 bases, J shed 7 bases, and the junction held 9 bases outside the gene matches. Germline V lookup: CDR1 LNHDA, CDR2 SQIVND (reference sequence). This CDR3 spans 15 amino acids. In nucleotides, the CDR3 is TGTGCCAGTAGTATTTCGGCAGGGGGGAGACAGCCCCAGCATTTT. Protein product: CASSISAGGRQPQHF.

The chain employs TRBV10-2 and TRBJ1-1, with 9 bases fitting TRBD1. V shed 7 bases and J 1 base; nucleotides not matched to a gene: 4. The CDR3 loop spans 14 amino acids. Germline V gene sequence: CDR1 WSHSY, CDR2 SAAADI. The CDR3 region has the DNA TGCGCCAGCACTGGACAGGGGCCGAACACTGAAGCTTTCTTT. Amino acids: CASTGQGPNTEAFF.

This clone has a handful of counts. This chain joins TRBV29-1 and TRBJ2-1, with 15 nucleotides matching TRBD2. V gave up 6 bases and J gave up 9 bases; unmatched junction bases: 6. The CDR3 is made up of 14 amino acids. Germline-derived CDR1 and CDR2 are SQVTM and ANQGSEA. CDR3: CSVEGLAGGLEQFF. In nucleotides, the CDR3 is TGCAGCGTAGAGGGACTAGCGGGGGGCCTTGAGCAGTTCTTC.

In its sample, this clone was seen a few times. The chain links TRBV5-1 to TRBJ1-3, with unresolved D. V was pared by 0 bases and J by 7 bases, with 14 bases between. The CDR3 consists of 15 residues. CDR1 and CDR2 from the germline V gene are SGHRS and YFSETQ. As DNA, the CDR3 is TGCGCCAGCAGCTTGGGTTCCGGAGCTCGGAACACCATATATTTT. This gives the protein CASSLGSGARNTIYF. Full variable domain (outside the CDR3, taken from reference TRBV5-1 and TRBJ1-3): KAGVTQTPRYLIKTRGQQVTLSCSPISGHRSVSWYQQTPGQGLQFLFEYFSETQRNKGNFPGRFSGRQFSNSRSEMNVSTLELGDSALYLCASSLGSGARNTIYFGEGSWLTVV.

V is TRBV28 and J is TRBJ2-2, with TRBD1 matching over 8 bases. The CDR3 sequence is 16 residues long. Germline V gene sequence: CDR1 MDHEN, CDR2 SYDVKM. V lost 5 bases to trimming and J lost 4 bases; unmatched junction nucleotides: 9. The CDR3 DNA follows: TGTGCCAGCAGTCCAGGGGGCGGAGGTGGCACCGGGGAGCTGTTTTTT. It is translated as CASSPGGGGGTGELFF.

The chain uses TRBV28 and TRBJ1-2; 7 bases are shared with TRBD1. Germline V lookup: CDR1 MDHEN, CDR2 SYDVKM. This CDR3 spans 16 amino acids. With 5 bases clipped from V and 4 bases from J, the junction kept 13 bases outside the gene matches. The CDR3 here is CASSPPPDRFFYGYTF. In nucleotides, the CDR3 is TGTGCCAGCAGTCCCCCCCCGGACAGGTTCTTCTATGGCTACACCTTC.

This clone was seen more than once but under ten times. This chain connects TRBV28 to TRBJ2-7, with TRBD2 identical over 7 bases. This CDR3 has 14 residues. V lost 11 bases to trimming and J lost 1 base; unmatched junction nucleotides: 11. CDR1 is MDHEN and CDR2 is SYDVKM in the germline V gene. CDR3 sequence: CARPGGKRSYEQYF. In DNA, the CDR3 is TGTGCCCGTCCCGGGGGGAAAAGGTCCTACGAGCAGTACTTC.

The CDR3 loop reads CASSYSGGSTPSEQYF. The CDR3 nucleotides read TGTGCCAGCAGTTACTCTGGGGGCTCCACCCCGTCCGAGCAGTACTTC. The chain combines TRBV6-5 with TRBJ2-7; D perhaps matches TRBD1 (6 bases). The CDR3 is 16 residues long. With 0 bases removed from V and 6 bases from J, the gap between germline ends came to 18 bases. CDR1 is MNHEY, CDR2 SVGAGI, per germline.

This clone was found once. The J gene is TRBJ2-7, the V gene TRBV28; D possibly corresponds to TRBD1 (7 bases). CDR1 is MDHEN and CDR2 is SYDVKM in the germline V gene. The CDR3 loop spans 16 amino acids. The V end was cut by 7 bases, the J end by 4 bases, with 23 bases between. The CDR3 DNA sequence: TGTGCCAGCATCCGAGGGGGCGGAGGGGTCCCTTACGAGCAGTACTTC. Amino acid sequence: CASIRGGGGVPYEQYF. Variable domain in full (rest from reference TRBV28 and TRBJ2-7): DVKVTQSSRYLVKRTGEKVFLECVQDMDHENMFWYRQDPGLGLRLIYFSYDVKMKEKGDIPEGYSVSREKKERFSLILESASTNQTSMYLCASIRGGGGVPYEQYFGPGTRLTVT.

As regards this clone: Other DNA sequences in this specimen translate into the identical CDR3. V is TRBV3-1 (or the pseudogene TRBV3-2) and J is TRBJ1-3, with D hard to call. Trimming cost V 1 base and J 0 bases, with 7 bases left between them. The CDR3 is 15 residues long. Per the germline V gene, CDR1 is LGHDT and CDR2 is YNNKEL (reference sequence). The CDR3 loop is CASSQVSGSGNTIYF. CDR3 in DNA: TGTGCCAGCAGCCAAGTTTCGGGCTCTGGAAACACCATATATTTT.

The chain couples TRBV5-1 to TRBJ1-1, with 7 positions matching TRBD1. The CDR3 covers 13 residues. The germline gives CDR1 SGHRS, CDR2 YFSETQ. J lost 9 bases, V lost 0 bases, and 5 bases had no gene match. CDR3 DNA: TGCGCCAGCAGCTTGGCGACAGGGTATCAAGCTTTCTTT. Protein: CASSLATGYQAFF.

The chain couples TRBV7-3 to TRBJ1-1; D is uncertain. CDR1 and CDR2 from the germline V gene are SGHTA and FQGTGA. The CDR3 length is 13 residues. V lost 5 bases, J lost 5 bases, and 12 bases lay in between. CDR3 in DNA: TGTGCCAGCAGCATGGGTCCGGGGACTGAAGCTTTCTTT. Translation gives CASSMGPGTEAFF.